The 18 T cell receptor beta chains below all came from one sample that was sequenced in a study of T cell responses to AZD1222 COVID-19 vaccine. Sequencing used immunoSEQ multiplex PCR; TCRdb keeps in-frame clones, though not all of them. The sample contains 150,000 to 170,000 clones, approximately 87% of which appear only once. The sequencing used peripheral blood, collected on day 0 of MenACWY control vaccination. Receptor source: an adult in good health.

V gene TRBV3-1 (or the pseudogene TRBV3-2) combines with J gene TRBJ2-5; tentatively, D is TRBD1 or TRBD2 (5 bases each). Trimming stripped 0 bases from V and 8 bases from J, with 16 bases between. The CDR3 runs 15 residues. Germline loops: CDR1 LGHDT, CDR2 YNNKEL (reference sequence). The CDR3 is CASSQDQGDRGTQYF. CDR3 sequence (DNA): TGTGCCAGCAGCCAAGATCAGGGTGATCGGGGAACCCAGTACTTC.

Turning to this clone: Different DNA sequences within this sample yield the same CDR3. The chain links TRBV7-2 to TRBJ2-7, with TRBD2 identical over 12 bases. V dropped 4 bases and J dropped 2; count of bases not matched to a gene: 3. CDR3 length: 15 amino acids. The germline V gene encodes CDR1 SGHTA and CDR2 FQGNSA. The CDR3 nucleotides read TGTGCCAGCAGCTCTGGACTAGCGGGGACCTACGAGCAGTACTTC. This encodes CASSSGLAGTYEQYF. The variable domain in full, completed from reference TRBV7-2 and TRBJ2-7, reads GAGVSQSPSNKVTEKGKDVELRCDPISGHTALYWYRQSLGQGLEFLIYFQGNSAPDKSGLPSDRFSAERTGGSVSTLTIQRTQQEDSAVYLCASSSGLAGTYEQYFGPGTRLTVT.

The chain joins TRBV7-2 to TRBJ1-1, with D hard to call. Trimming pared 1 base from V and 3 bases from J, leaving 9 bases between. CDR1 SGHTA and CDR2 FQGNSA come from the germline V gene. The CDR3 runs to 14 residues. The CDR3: CASSLGRRDTEAFF. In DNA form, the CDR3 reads TGTGCCAGCAGCTTAGGGAGGCGGGACACTGAAGCTTTCTTT.

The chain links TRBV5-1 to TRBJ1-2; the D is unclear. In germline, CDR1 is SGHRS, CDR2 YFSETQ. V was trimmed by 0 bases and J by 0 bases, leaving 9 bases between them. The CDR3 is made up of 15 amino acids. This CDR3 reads CASSLDKVSNYGYTF. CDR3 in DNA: TGCGCCAGCAGCTTGGATAAAGTGTCTAACTATGGCTACACCTTC.

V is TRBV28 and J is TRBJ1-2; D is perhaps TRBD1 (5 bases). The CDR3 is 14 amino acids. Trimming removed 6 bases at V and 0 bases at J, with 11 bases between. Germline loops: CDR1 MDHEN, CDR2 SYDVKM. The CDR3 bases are TGTGCCAGCAGAAGGACAACAGCTAACTATGGCTACACCTTC. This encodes CASRRTTANYGYTF.

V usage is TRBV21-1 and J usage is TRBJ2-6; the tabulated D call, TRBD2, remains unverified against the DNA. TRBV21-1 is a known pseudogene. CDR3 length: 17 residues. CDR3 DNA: TGTGCCAGCAGCAAGTCGGACTACTGGAACGGGGCCAACGTCCTGACTTTC. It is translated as CASSKSDYWNGANVLTF.

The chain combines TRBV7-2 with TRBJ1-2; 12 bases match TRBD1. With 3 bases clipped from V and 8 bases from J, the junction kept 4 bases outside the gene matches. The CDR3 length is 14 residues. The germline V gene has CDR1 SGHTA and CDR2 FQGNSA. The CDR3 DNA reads TGTGCCAGCAGCTTTGACGGGACAGGGGGCGGCTACACCTTC. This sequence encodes CASSFDGTGGGYTF.

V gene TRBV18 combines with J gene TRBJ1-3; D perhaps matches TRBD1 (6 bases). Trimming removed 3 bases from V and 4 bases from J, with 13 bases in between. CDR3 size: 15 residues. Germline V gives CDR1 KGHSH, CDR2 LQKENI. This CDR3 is CASSPTDSHGNTIYF. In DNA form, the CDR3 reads TGTGCCAGCTCACCTACGGACAGTCACGGAAACACCATATATTTT. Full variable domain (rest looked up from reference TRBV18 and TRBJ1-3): NAGVMQNPRHLVRRRGQEARLRCSPMKGHSHVYWYRQLPEEGLKFMVYLQKENIIDESGMPKERFSAEFPKEGPSILRIQQVVRGDSAAYFCASSPTDSHGNTIYFGEGSWLTVV.

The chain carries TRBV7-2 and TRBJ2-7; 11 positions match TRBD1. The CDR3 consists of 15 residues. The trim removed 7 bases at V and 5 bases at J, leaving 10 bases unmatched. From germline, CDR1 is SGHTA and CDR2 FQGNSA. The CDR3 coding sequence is TGTGCCAGCAATTCGGGACAGGGGGTCTTCGACGAGCAGTACTTC. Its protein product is CASNSGQGVFDEQYF. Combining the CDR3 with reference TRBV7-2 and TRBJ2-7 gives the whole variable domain GAGVSQSPSNKVTEKGKDVELRCDPISGHTALYWYRQSLGQGLEFLIYFQGNSAPDKSGLPSDRFSAERTGGSVSTLTIQRTQQEDSAVYLCASNSGQGVFDEQYFGPGTRLTVT.

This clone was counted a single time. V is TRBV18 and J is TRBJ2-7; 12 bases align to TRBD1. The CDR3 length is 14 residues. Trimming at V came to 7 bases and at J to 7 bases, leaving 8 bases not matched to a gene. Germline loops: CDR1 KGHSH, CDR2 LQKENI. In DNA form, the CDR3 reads TGTGCCAGCTTCCGGGACAGGGGGCTGGAGGAGCAGTACGTC. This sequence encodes CASFRDRGLEEQYV.

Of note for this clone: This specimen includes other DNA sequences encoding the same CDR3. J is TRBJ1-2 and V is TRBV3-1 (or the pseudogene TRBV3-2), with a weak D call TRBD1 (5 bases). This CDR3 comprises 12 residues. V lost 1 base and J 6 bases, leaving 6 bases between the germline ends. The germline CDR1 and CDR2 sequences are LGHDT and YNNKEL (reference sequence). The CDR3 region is CASSQVGDGYTF. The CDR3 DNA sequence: TGTGCCAGCAGCCAAGTGGGGGATGGCTACACCTTC.

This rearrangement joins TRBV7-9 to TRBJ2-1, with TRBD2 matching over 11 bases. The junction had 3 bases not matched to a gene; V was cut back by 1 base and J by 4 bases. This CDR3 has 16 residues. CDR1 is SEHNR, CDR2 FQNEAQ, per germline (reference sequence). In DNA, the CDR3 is TGTGCCAGCAGCTTAGGACTAGCGGGAACTTACAATGAGCAGTTCTTC. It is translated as CASSLGLAGTYNEQFF.

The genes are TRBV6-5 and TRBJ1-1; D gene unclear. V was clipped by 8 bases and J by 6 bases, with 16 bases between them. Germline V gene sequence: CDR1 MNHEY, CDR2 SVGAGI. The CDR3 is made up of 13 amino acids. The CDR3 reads CASVRGDQAEAFF. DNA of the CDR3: TGTGCCAGCGTACGGGGTGACCAGGCTGAAGCTTTCTTT.

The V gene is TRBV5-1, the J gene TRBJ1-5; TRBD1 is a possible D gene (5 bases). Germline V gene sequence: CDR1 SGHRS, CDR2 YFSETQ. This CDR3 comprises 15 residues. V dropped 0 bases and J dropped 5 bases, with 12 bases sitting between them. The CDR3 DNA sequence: TGCGCCAGCAGCTTGGGGGGAGCCAGGGATCAGCCCCAGCATTTT. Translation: CASSLGGARDQPQHF.

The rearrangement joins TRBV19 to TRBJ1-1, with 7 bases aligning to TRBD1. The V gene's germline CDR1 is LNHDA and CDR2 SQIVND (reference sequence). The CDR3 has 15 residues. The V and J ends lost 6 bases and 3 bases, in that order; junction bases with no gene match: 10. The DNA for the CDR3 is TGTGCCAGTAGCCCGGACAGGATTAGGGACACTGAAGCTTTCTTT. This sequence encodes CASSPDRIRDTEAFF.

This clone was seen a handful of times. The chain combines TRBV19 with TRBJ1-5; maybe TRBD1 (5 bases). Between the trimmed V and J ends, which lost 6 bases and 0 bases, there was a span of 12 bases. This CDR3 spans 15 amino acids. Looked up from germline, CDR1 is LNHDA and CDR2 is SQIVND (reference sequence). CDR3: CASRPDQGSNQPQHF. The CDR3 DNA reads TGTGCCAGTAGACCTGACCAGGGTAGCAATCAGCCCCAGCATTTT.

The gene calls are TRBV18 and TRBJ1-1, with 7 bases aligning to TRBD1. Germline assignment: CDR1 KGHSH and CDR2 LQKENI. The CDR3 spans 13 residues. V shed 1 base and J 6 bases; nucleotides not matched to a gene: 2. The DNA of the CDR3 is TGTGCCAGCTCACCACAGGGGGCCTCTGAAGCTTTCTTT. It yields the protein CASSPQGASEAFF. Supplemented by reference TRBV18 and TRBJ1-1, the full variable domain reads NAGVMQNPRHLVRRRGQEARLRCSPMKGHSHVYWYRQLPEEGLKFMVYLQKENIIDESGMPKERFSAEFPKEGPSILRIQQVVRGDSAAYFCASSPQGASEAFFGQGTRLTVV.

The CDR3 protein is CASSLDPRQGSYEQYV. For the CDR3, the DNA is TGTGCCAGCAGCTTAGATCCACGACAGGGAAGCTACGAGCAGTACGTC. The chain joins TRBV11-2 to TRBJ2-7, with 7 bases that match TRBD1. The CDR3 runs 16 residues. CDR1 is SGHAT and CDR2 is FQNNGV in the germline V gene. V was pared by 0 bases and J by 3 bases, with 8 bases of the junction left unmatched.